This T cell receptor beta chain emerged from a study of T cell responses to AZD1222 COVID-19 vaccine. TCRdb's table, derived via immunoSEQ multiplex PCR, lists solely in-frame clones and lacks some. The sample has tens of thousands of clones, about 81% seen once. Second-dose timings of about 4 or about 12 weeks were pooled. Comment on this clone: The antigen remains undetermined.

Regarding the study as a whole: Regions 160-218 and 743-854 held dominance among vaccine-associated CD4 TCRs, which spanned spike. A mostly white British donor set with more females was recruited, and clonal diversity was possibly underestimated. At baseline, seropositivity was found in only a handful of AZD1222 recipients.

CDR3 length: 15 amino acids. Trimming shortened V by 4 bases and J by 4 bases, and 16 bases separated the two germline ends. CDR1 is LNHDA and CDR2 is SQIVND in the germline V gene (reference sequence). The rearrangement links TRBV19 to TRBJ1-1, with D maybe TRBD1 (5 bases). Here the sequenced sample was peripheral blood, taken 28 days after the second AZD1222 dose. The receptor was derived from an adult who received the AZD1222 COVID-19 vaccine. As DNA, the CDR3 is TGTGCCAGTAGTAGGGGGGAGGAGATAACCACTGAAGCTTTCTTT. It codes for CASSRGEEITTEAFF. The full variable domain, rest sourced from reference TRBV19 and TRBJ1-1, is DGGITQSPKYLFRKEGQNVTLSCEQNLNHDAMYWYRQDPGQGLRLIYYSQIVNDFQKGDIAEGYSVSREKKESFPLTVTSAQKNPTAFYLCASSRGEEITTEAFFGQGTRLTVV.